Listed below are T cell receptor beta chains from one sample, sequenced in a study of control samples from healthy donors and cancer patients. Measured with immunoSEQ multiplex PCR; TCRdb has only the in-frame clones, and not every one. The sample holds about 63,000 clones, around 87% seen once. Sequencing was carried out using PBMCs. The receptors originated from a woman aged 60 to 75 with lung cancer. Both conserved end residues are part of each CDR3. The D gene is left open where the match is weak. Expanded clones get a size class; other rows say once, few or many, or leave the size out.

d_call: .
clone_size: .
j_call: TRBJ1-5
v_call: TRBV5-6
cdr3_nt: TGTGCCAGCAGCTTTAGCAATCAGCCCCAGCATTTT
cdr3_aa: CASSFSNQPQHF

d_call: .
clone_size: .
j_call: TRBJ2-7
v_call: TRBV19
cdr3_nt: TGTGCCAGTAGTATAGGGAGACTGCGGGACGAGCAGTACTTC
cdr3_aa: CASSIGRLRDEQYF

d_call: TRBD1
clone_size: .
j_call: TRBJ2-2
v_call: TRBV2
cdr3_nt: TGTGCCAGCGGGGGACAGGCCGACAACACCGGGGAGCTGTTTTTT
cdr3_aa: CASGGQADNTGELFF

d_call: .
clone_size: .
j_call: TRBJ2-3
v_call: TRBV2
cdr3_nt: TGTGCCAGCATGTGGCGCACTAGCACAGATACGCAGTATTTT
cdr3_aa: CASMWRTSTDTQYF

d_call: .
clone_size: .
j_call: TRBJ2-1
v_call: TRBV24-1
cdr3_nt: TGTGCCACCAGCGGACAGACTAATGAGCAGTTCTTC
cdr3_aa: CATSGQTNEQFF

d_call: .
clone_size: .
j_call: TRBJ1-5
v_call: TRBV6-1
cdr3_nt: TGTGCCAGCAGTGAAGGGAATCAGCCCCAGCATTTT
cdr3_aa: CASSEGNQPQHF

d_call: .
clone_size: .
j_call: TRBJ2-5
v_call: TRBV5-4
cdr3_nt: TGTGCCAGCAGCCTGGGACTGACACAAGAGACCCAGTACTTC
cdr3_aa: CASSLGLTQETQYF

d_call: .
clone_size: once
j_call: TRBJ1-4
v_call: TRBV27
cdr3_nt: TGTGCCAGCAGAATGGCGGGAGCCATTAATGAAAAACTGTTTTTT
cdr3_aa: CASRMAGAINEKLFF

d_call: TRBD2
clone_size: once
j_call: TRBJ2-1
v_call: TRBV7-2
cdr3_nt: TGTGCCAGCAGCTTATCGGGCGGGAGCTACAATGAGCAGTTCTTC
cdr3_aa: CASSLSGGSYNEQFF

d_call: .
clone_size: .
j_call: TRBJ1-1
v_call: TRBV11-3
cdr3_nt: TGTGCCAGCAGCTCGCGACATCTCACTGAAGCTTTCTTT
cdr3_aa: CASSSRHLTEAFF

d_call: .
clone_size: .
j_call: TRBJ2-3
v_call: TRBV5-4
cdr3_nt: TGTGCCAGCAGCTTTAGGGGGTTCGGTACAGATACGCAGTATTTT
cdr3_aa: CASSFRGFGTDTQYF

d_call: .
clone_size: .
j_call: TRBJ1-5
v_call: TRBV19
cdr3_nt: TGTGCCAGTAGTATCGAGGGCAATCAGCCCCAGCATTTT
cdr3_aa: CASSIEGNQPQHF

d_call: .
clone_size: few
j_call: TRBJ2-1
v_call: TRBV6-5
cdr3_nt: TGTGCCAGCAGCGCCGGAGGGGGGCCCTACAATGAGCAGTTCTTC
cdr3_aa: CASSAGGGPYNEQFF

d_call: .
clone_size: .
j_call: TRBJ2-1
v_call: TRBV4-1
cdr3_nt: TGCGCCAGCAGCCAAGACGGGACGGGATCCTACAATGAGCAGTTCTTC
cdr3_aa: CASSQDGTGSYNEQFF

d_call: .
clone_size: few
j_call: TRBJ2-3
v_call: TRBV2
cdr3_nt: TGTGCCAGCAACCTTATGGGGGAGGATACGCAGTATTTT
cdr3_aa: CASNLMGEDTQYF

d_call: TRBD1
clone_size: .
j_call: TRBJ2-3
v_call: TRBV19
cdr3_nt: TGTGCCAGATCGACAGGGGCGCGTGCAGATACGCAGTATTTT
cdr3_aa: CARSTGARADTQYF

d_call: .
clone_size: .
j_call: TRBJ2-2
v_call: TRBV11-3
cdr3_nt: TGTGCCAGCAGCTTATTAGGTCCCGGGGAGCTGTTTTTT
cdr3_aa: CASSLLGPGELFF

d_call: .
clone_size: .
j_call: TRBJ1-4
v_call: TRBV2
cdr3_nt: TGTGCCAGCGCGCGGGGCGTTAATGAAAAACTGTTTTTT
cdr3_aa: CASARGVNEKLFF

d_call: .
clone_size: .
j_call: TRBJ2-3
v_call: TRBV18
cdr3_nt: TGTGCCAGCTCACCACTGGGCGGGAGCACAGATACGCAGTATTTT
cdr3_aa: CASSPLGGSTDTQYF

d_call: TRBD2
clone_size: .
j_call: TRBJ2-1
v_call: TRBV7-2
cdr3_nt: TGTGCCAGCAGCTTCGGGACTAGCGGGAGGAGGGTGGGGAATGAGCAGTTCTTC
cdr3_aa: CASSFGTSGRRVGNEQFF

d_call: .
clone_size: .
j_call: TRBJ1-1
v_call: TRBV11-1
cdr3_nt: TGTGCCAGCAGCTTCAGCGGGCAGACTGAAGCTTTCTTT
cdr3_aa: CASSFSGQTEAFF

d_call: .
clone_size: .
j_call: TRBJ2-3
v_call: TRBV24-1
cdr3_nt: TGTGCCACCAGTGACCGGGGTCCCTCGGATACGCAGTATTTT
cdr3_aa: CATSDRGPSDTQYF

d_call: TRBD1
clone_size: .
j_call: TRBJ2-6
v_call: TRBV19
cdr3_nt: TGTGCCAGTAACATACAGGGGCTTGGGGCCAACGTCCTGACTTTC
cdr3_aa: CASNIQGLGANVLTF

d_call: .
clone_size: .
j_call: TRBJ1-2
v_call: TRBV6-5
cdr3_nt: TGTGCCAGCAGTTCGACGGGTCGGTATGGCTACACCTTC
cdr3_aa: CASSSTGRYGYTF

d_call: TRBD2
clone_size: .
j_call: TRBJ2-7
v_call: TRBV5-1
cdr3_nt: TGCGCCAGCAGCTTGGGGTCGCTAGCGGGGGGCCTCTCCTACGAGCAGTACTTC
cdr3_aa: CASSLGSLAGGLSYEQYF

d_call: .
clone_size: .
j_call: TRBJ1-1
v_call: TRBV6-4
cdr3_nt: TGTGCCAGCAGTGATGTTAGGGGTACTGAAGCTTTCTTT
cdr3_aa: CASSDVRGTEAFF

d_call: .
clone_size: .
j_call: TRBJ1-3
v_call: TRBV6-5
cdr3_nt: TGTGCCAGCAGGGCTGATCTCGGAAACACCATATATTTT
cdr3_aa: CASRADLGNTIYF

d_call: TRBD1
clone_size: .
j_call: TRBJ1-2
v_call: TRBV7-3
cdr3_nt: TGTGCCAGCAGCATAACAGGGGGCCCTCCCTATGGCTACACCTTC
cdr3_aa: CASSITGGPPYGYTF

d_call: .
clone_size: .
j_call: TRBJ2-6
v_call: TRBV7-3
cdr3_nt: TGTGCCAGCAGCTTGGGACCGGGGTATCAACAGGGGGCCAACGTCCTGACTTTC
cdr3_aa: CASSLGPGYQQGANVLTF

d_call: .
clone_size: .
j_call: TRBJ1-5
v_call: TRBV11-2
cdr3_nt: TGTGCCAGCAGCTTAGGGGATAGCAATCAGCCCCAGCATTTT
cdr3_aa: CASSLGDSNQPQHF

d_call: TRBD1
clone_size: .
j_call: TRBJ1-1
v_call: TRBV24-1
cdr3_nt: TGTGCCACCAGTGATACATACAGGGGGCACACTGAAGCTTTCTTT
cdr3_aa: CATSDTYRGHTEAFF

d_call: .
clone_size: .
j_call: TRBJ2-7
v_call: TRBV25-1
cdr3_nt: TGTGCCAGCAGTGAGGGGGGAGGCCGGAGCTCCTACGAGCAGTACTTC
cdr3_aa: CASSEGGGRSSYEQYF

d_call: TRBD1
clone_size: .
j_call: TRBJ2-5
v_call: TRBV6-6
cdr3_nt: TGTGCCAGCAGTTACTCAGGGGGCGCAGAGACCCAGTACTTC
cdr3_aa: CASSYSGGAETQYF

d_call: .
clone_size: .
j_call: TRBJ2-7
v_call: TRBV21-1
cdr3_nt: TGTGCCAGCAGCAAAGGAAGTAGCGGCTTCTACGAGCAGTACTTC
cdr3_aa: CASSKGSSGFYEQYF

d_call: TRBD1
clone_size: .
j_call: TRBJ2-7
v_call: TRBV5-1
cdr3_nt: TGCGCCAGCAGCTGGACAGGGGGCTACGAGCAGTACTTC
cdr3_aa: CASSWTGGYEQYF

d_call: TRBD1
clone_size: .
j_call: TRBJ1-5
v_call: TRBV3-1/TRBV3-2
cdr3_nt: TGTGCCAGCAGCCAAGGGACAGGGGGCAGTCAGCCCCAGCATTTT
cdr3_aa: CASSQGTGGSQPQHF

d_call: .
clone_size: .
j_call: TRBJ2-1
v_call: TRBV15
cdr3_nt: TGTGCCACCACCACAGGGGGGGGTTACAATGAGCAGTTCTTC
cdr3_aa: CATTTGGGYNEQFF

d_call: .
clone_size: .
j_call: TRBJ2-7
v_call: TRBV7-8
cdr3_nt: TGTGCCAGCAGCTCTCTAGCTCGGCTACGGGAGCAGTACTTC
cdr3_aa: CASSSLARLREQYF

d_call: .
clone_size: once
j_call: TRBJ2-1
v_call: TRBV19
cdr3_nt: TGTGCCAGTAGGACAGGTAGCGGAAATCTTTACAATGAGCAGTTCTTC
cdr3_aa: CASRTGSGNLYNEQFF

d_call: TRBD2
clone_size: few
j_call: TRBJ2-2
v_call: TRBV2
cdr3_nt: TGTGCCAGCAGTGTCGATGCGGGGGGGCGAACCGGGGAGCTGTTTTTT
cdr3_aa: CASSVDAGGRTGELFF

d_call: .
clone_size: .
j_call: TRBJ1-2
v_call: TRBV5-6
cdr3_nt: TGTGCCAGCAGCCCTCTCTTGGGCAGGGCGGGCTACACCTTC
cdr3_aa: CASSPLLGRAGYTF

d_call: TRBD1
clone_size: .
j_call: TRBJ2-5
v_call: TRBV7-3
cdr3_nt: TGTGCCAGCAGCTGGACAGGGGGCGAAGAGACCCAGTACTTC
cdr3_aa: CASSWTGGEETQYF

d_call: .
clone_size: .
j_call: TRBJ1-5
v_call: TRBV14
cdr3_nt: TGTGCCAGCAGGCAGCCCCCTCGCAATCAGCCCCAGCATTTT
cdr3_aa: CASRQPPRNQPQHF

d_call: .
clone_size: .
j_call: TRBJ2-7
v_call: TRBV19
cdr3_nt: TGTGCCAGTAGCCAGCGAGGGGACCGCCACGAGCAGTACTTC
cdr3_aa: CASSQRGDRHEQYF

d_call: TRBD1
clone_size: .
j_call: TRBJ2-3
v_call: TRBV20-1
cdr3_nt: TGCAGTGCTAGTTACACAGGGGGCGTACATACGCAGTATTTT
cdr3_aa: CSASYTGGVHTQYF

d_call: TRBD2
clone_size: few
j_call: TRBJ2-3
v_call: TRBV3-1/TRBV3-2
cdr3_nt: TGTGCCAGCAGCCAAGCCCTAGCGGGGGGCCGGGGCACAGATACGCAGTATTTT
cdr3_aa: CASSQALAGGRGTDTQYF

d_call: TRBD1
clone_size: .
j_call: TRBJ2-7
v_call: TRBV18
cdr3_nt: TGTGCCAGCTCACCACGAGGGACAGGGGGCCACGAGCAGTACTTC
cdr3_aa: CASSPRGTGGHEQYF

d_call: .
clone_size: .
j_call: TRBJ1-2
v_call: TRBV30
cdr3_nt: TGTGCCTGGGGTCCACAGACAGGAAAGTACTACACCTTC
cdr3_aa: CAWGPQTGKYYTF

d_call: .
clone_size: .
j_call: TRBJ2-7
v_call: TRBV5-1
cdr3_nt: TGCGCCAGCAGCCTACGGGGGCCAGAAGCCTACGAGCAGTACTTC
cdr3_aa: CASSLRGPEAYEQYF

d_call: TRBD1
clone_size: .
j_call: TRBJ1-6
v_call: TRBV28
cdr3_nt: TGTGCCAGCAGTGGGGCTACGACAGGGTACAATTCACCCCTCCACTTT
cdr3_aa: CASSGATTGYNSPLHF